The next 16 T cell receptor beta chains were all read from a single sample in a study of cytomegalovirus exposure and HLA in healthy donors. The data were produced by immunoSEQ multiplex PCR, yet TCRdb's version contains in-frame clones alone and is incomplete. The table includes a few hundred thousand clones, roughly 84% detected once. Specimen: PBMCs. The receptors come from a woman under 40 in good health and CMV-seropositive.

The rearrangement links TRBV9 to TRBJ2-2; no clear D. The V and J ends lost 4 bases and 6 bases respectively, with 10 bases between them. Per germline, CDR1 SGDLS and CDR2 YYNGEE. This CDR3 contains 13 residues. The CDR3 coding sequence is TGTGCCAGCAGCCCCAAGACATCCGGGGAGCTGTTTTTT. It codes for CASSPKTSGELFF.

The sample holds one count of this clone. This chain joins TRBV30 and TRBJ1-2; TRBD1 is a possible D gene (6 bases). Trimming left V 4 bases short and J 4 bases short, with 22 bases between. The germline gives CDR1 GTSNPN, CDR2 SVGIG (reference sequence). The length of the CDR3 is 16 residues. CDR3 sequence (DNA): TGTGCCTGGACAAAAATTGTCGGGGGGCGTACCTATGGCTACACCTTC. It codes for CAWTKIVGGRTYGYTF.

The chain uses TRBV18 and TRBJ1-2; tentatively, D is TRBD1 (5 bases). V lost 3 bases and J 3 bases, leaving 11 bases between the germline ends. This CDR3 has 14 amino acids. CDR1 KGHSH and CDR2 LQKENI come from the germline V gene. The CDR3 nucleotides are TGTGCCAGCTCACCTCGGGGAGGGGACTATGGCTACACCTTC. Protein: CASSPRGGDYGYTF.

The gene calls are TRBV29-1 and TRBJ1-1, with D unclear. The CDR3 has 12 amino acids. The germline V gene encodes CDR1 SQVTM and CDR2 ANQGSEA. The ends were cut back, 7 bases at V and 0 bases at J, with 9 bases in the middle. CDR3 in DNA: TGCAGCGCGGGATCAATGAACACTGAAGCTTTCTTT. It translates to CSAGSMNTEAFF.

The chain recombines TRBV7-9 with TRBJ2-1; a possible D gene is TRBD1 (5 bases). Between the trimmed V and J ends, which lost 4 bases and 8 bases, there was a span of 18 bases. The CDR3 is 15 amino acids. The germline V gene has CDR1 SEHNR and CDR2 FQNEAQ (reference sequence). The CDR3 sequence: CASSSQGMRTDEQFF. Here the CDR3 DNA reads TGTGCCAGCAGCTCCCAGGGAATGCGGACGGATGAGCAGTTCTTC.

V usage is TRBV27 and J usage is TRBJ2-7; TRBD2 aligns across 7 bases. The CDR3 has 14 residues. Germline V gene lookup returns CDR1 MNHEY and CDR2 SMNVEV (reference sequence). J was trimmed by 1 base and V by 6 bases; bases with no gene match: 6. The CDR3 loop reads CASSLLGGSYEQYF. For the CDR3, the DNA is TGTGCCAGCAGCCTTCTCGGGGGGTCCTACGAGCAGTACTTC.

This clone was observed once. The gene calls are TRBV19 and TRBJ2-1; maybe TRBD2 (5 bases). Trimming shortened V by 3 bases and J by 10 bases, and 13 bases separated the two germline ends. The CDR3 has 13 residues. CDR1 is LNHDA, CDR2 SQIVND, per germline (reference sequence). CDR3 coding DNA: TGTGCCAGTAGTATGGTGGGAGCTCGAGAGCAGTTCTTC. Protein: CASSMVGAREQFF.

The chain joins TRBV18 to TRBJ2-7; D perhaps matches TRBD2 (7 bases). CDR1 is KGHSH and CDR2 is LQKENI in the germline V gene. The V gene lost 3 bases and the J gene lost 4 bases, with 13 bases spanning the gap. The CDR3 runs 14 residues. The DNA of the CDR3 is TGTGCCAGCTCACCTGGGGGGGCTAAGTACGAGCAGTACTTC. It specifies CASSPGGAKYEQYF.

V and J are TRBV6-5 and TRBJ1-2, with 9 bases aligning to TRBD1. Germline V gene sequence: CDR1 MNHEY, CDR2 SVGAGI. Trimming took 6 bases from V and 6 from J; bases not matched to a gene: 5. The CDR3 spans 13 residues. The CDR3 DNA is TGTGCCAGCAGAGGACAGGGGAGGCATGGCTACACCTTC. It encodes CASRGQGRHGYTF.

A few counts support this clone. The gene calls are TRBV18 and TRBJ2-2, with 10 positions matching TRBD1. This CDR3 is built from 18 residues. CDR1 is KGHSH and CDR2 is LQKENI in the germline V gene. Germline trimming cut 3 bases from V and 3 bases from J; bases unmatched to any gene: 10. The CDR3 region is CASSPARRDRGYTGELFF. The CDR3 DNA sequence: TGTGCCAGCTCACCTGCCAGGAGGGACAGGGGATACACCGGGGAGCTGTTTTTT.

The sample holds a few counts of this clone. The chain is built from TRBV2 and TRBJ1-2, with D perhaps TRBD1 (6 bases). The ends were cut back, 7 bases at V and 6 bases at J, with 12 bases in the middle. CDR3 length equals 12 residues. CDR1 and CDR2 (germline): SNHLY, FYNNEI. In DNA form, the CDR3 reads TGTGCCAGCATTCGGGGGGCGCATGGCTACACCTTC. This codes for CASIRGAHGYTF.

This chain connects TRBV15 to TRBJ2-1; no firm D call. The germline V and J ends were trimmed by 0 bases and 12 bases, with 12 bases remaining between them. This CDR3 is built from 13 residues. Germline CDR1 reads LNHNV; CDR2 reads YYDKDF (reference sequence). The CDR3 sequence: CATSRDSGYGQFF. CDR3 nucleotide sequence: TGTGCCACCAGCAGAGATTCGGGCTATGGGCAGTTCTTC.

This rearrangement joins TRBV5-1 to TRBJ2-3, with 7 positions matching TRBD2. Germline CDR1 SGHRS, CDR2 YFSETQ. This CDR3 contains 13 residues. J was trimmed by 2 bases and V by 4 bases; bases with no gene match: 1. CDR3 amino acids: CASSQRDTDTQYF. CDR3 in DNA: TGCGCCAGCAGCCAGCGGGACACAGATACGCAGTATTTT.

V is TRBV6-5 and J is TRBJ2-3; TRBD1 or TRBD2 may be the D gene (5 bases each). The germline V gene has CDR1 MNHEY and CDR2 SVGAGI. This CDR3 region has 15 residues. V lost 5 bases and J 6 bases, leaving 18 bases between the germline ends. CDR3 sequence: CASSINRDQTDTQYF. In nucleotides, the CDR3 is TGTGCCAGCAGTATTAACCGGGACCAGACCGATACGCAGTATTTT.

This clone has only a few counts. This sequence joins TRBV28 and TRBJ1-2, with 7 bases aligning to TRBD1. Germline V gene lookup returns CDR1 MDHEN and CDR2 SYDVKM. The V and J ends lost 5 bases and 6 bases, in that order; junction bases with no gene match: 3. This CDR3 has 12 amino acids. CDR3 amino acids: CASSLQGNGYTF. In DNA, the CDR3 is TGTGCCAGCAGTCTACAGGGGAATGGCTACACCTTC.

The J gene is TRBJ1-2, the V gene TRBV6-1, with no clear D. The V and J ends lost 9 bases and 0 bases respectively, with 17 bases between them. From germline, CDR1 is MNHNS and CDR2 SASEGT. CDR3 length: 15 amino acids. In nucleotides, the CDR3 is TGTGCCAGTGCATGGAGGCGGGAAGCTAACTATGGCTACACCTTC. This gives the protein CASAWRREANYGYTF.